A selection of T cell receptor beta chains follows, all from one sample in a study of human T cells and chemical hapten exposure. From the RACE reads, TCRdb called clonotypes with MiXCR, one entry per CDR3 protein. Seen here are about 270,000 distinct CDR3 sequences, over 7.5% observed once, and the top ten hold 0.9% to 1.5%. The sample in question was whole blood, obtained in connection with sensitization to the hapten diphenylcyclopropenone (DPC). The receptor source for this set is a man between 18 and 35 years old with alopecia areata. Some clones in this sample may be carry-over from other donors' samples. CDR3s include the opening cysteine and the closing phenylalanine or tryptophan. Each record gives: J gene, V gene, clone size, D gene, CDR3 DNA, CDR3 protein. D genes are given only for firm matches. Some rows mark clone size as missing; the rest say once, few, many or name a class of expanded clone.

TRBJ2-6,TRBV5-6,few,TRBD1,TGTGCCAGCAGTTCCCGGGACAGCAGCTCTGGGGCCAACGTCCTGACTTTC,CASSSRDSSSGANVLTF
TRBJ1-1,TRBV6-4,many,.,TGTGCCAGCAGTACAGGCTCGAACACTGAAGCTTTCTTT,CASSTGSNTEAFF
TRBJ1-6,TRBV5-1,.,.,TGCGCCAGCAGCGTTTTTGGGGTGAGGAGCTCCTATAATTCACCCCTCCACTTT,CASSVFGVRSSYNSPLHF
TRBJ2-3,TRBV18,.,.,TGTGCCAGCTCACCACCTCTACAGGGCCTTTTCACAGATACGCAGTATTTT,CASSPPLQGLFTDTQYF
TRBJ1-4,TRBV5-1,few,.,TGCGCCAGCATTAGGGGACACGGACTTGAAAAACTGTTTTTT,CASIRGHGLEKLFF
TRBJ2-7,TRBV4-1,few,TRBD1,TGCGCCAGCAGCCAAGCCTATCTGGGGACAGGGGCCAACGAGCAGTACTTC,CASSQAYLGTGANEQYF
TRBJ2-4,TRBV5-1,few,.,TGCGCCAGCGCCAACCCCAGTAATCAAAACATTCAGTACTTC,CASANPSNQNIQYF
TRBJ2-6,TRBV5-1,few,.,TGCGCCAGCAGCTCCACAGGTGCCTCTGGGGCCAACGTCCTGACTTTC,CASSSTGASGANVLTF
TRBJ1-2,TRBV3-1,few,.,TGTGCCAGCAGCCCGTATCAGGGCGGATTGAACTATGGCTACACCTTC,CASSPYQGGLNYGYTF
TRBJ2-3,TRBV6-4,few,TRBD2,TGTGCCAGCAGTGACTCGAATGTGGGGGGGGATACGCAGTATTTT,CASSDSNVGGDTQYF
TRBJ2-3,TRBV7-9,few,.,TGTGCCAGCAGCCTACGAAAAATGACATTAAGGACAGATACGCAGTATTTT,CASSLRKMTLRTDTQYF
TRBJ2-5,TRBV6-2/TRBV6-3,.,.,TGTGCCAGCCTGAGGCAAGAGACCCAGTACTTC,CASLRQETQYF
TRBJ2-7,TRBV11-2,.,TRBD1,TGTGCCAGCAGTCAATTCGAGACAGGGGGCGTCGAGCAGTACTTC,CASSQFETGGVEQYF
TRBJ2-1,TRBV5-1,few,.,TGCGCCAGCAGCTTGGCGGGCGGATTCTACAATGAGCAGTTCTTC,CASSLAGGFYNEQFF
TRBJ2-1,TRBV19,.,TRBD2,TGTGCCAGTGAAGCGGGGAATTCCTACAATGAGCAGTTCTTC,CASEAGNSYNEQFF
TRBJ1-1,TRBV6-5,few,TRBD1,TGTGCCAGCAGTCTACGACAGGGCAGGAACACTGAAGCTTTCTTT,CASSLRQGRNTEAFF
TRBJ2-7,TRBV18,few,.,TGTGCCAGCTCAACAAAAGGGTCCGGCGAGCAGTACTTC,CASSTKGSGEQYF
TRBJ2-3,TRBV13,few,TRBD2,TGTGCCAGCAGCTCCCATAGCGGGGCTGCTAGCACAGATACGCAGTATTTT,CASSSHSGAASTDTQYF
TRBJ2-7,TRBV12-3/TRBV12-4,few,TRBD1,TGTGCCAGCAGTTTAGATGGGACAGTCTACGAGCAGTACTTC,CASSLDGTVYEQYF
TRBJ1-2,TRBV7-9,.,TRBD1,TGTGCCAGCAGCTTAGACGGGACAGGGGGCTATGGCTACACCTTC,CASSLDGTGGYGYTF
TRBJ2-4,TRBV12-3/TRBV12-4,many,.,TGTGCCAGCAGTCCGCGGGACAGCGCCAGGTACTTC,CASSPRDSARYF
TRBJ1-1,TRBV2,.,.,TGTGCCTGCGGGCTGACTGAAGCTTTCTTT,CACGLTEAFF
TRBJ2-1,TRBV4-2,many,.,TGTGCCAGCAGCCACCGAATCGGCAGGGAGAATGAGCAGTTCTTC,CASSHRIGRENEQFF
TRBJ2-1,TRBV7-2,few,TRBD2,TGTGCCAGCAGCGCAGCAGGAGGGGTTTGGTCTAGCGGGCGAACCTACAATGAGCAGTTCTTC,CASSAAGGVWSSGRTYNEQFF
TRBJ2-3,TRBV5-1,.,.,TGCGCCAGCAGCTTGAGCGGCACAGGCACAGATACGCAGTATTTT,CASSLSGTGTDTQYF
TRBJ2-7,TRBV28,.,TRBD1,TGTGCCAGCAGTCCTTTCAGGACAGGGGGCCTCTACACCTACGAGCAGTACTTC,CASSPFRTGGLYTYEQYF
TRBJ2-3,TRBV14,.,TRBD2,TGTGCCAGCAGCCAGACTAGCGGGTTCAGAGATACGCAGTATTTT,CASSQTSGFRDTQYF
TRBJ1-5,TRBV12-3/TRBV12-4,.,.,TGTGCCAGCAGTTTGTGGAGGGATAGCAATCAGCCCCAGCATTTT,CASSLWRDSNQPQHF
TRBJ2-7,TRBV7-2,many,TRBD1,TGTGCCAGCCAAAATGAGGCAGGGGGCACAAAGGCCTACGAGCAGTACTTC,CASQNEAGGTKAYEQYF
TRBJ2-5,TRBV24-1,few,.,TGTGCCACCAGTGACGCCCATTCTCAGTACTTC,CATSDAHSQYF
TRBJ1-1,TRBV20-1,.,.,TGCAGTGCTAGAGGAGGGGCAAGGGACACTGAAGCTTTCTTT,CSARGGARDTEAFF
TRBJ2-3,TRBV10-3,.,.,TGTGCCATCAGTGAGTCACTTGGAGACACGAAAGGGGATACGCAGTATTTT,CAISESLGDTKGDTQYF
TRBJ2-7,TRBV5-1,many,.,TGCGCCAGCAGCTTGCCGACCACCTACGAGCAGTACTTC,CASSLPTTYEQYF
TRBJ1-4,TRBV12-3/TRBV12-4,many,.,TGTGCCAGCAGTCCTCGGACGGGGAAGTATGAAAAACTGTTTTTT,CASSPRTGKYEKLFF
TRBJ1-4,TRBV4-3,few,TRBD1,TGCGCCAGCAGCCGGGTCCCGGGACAGGGGGCGGGTGAAAAACTGTTTTTT,CASSRVPGQGAGEKLFF
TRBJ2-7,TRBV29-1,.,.,TGCAGCGTTGAAGGTAGCAGAACAGGCTCCTACGAGCAGTACTTC,CSVEGSRTGSYEQYF
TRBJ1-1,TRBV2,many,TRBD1,TGTGCCAGAAGCGGGGACAGGGGATTCACTGAAGCTTTCTTT,CARSGDRGFTEAFF
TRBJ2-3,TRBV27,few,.,TGTGCCAGCAGTATCGAAGGCGCCCTCGGCACAGATACGCAGTATTTT,CASSIEGALGTDTQYF
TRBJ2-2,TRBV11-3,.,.,TGTGCCAGCAGCCATGGGACGGCGAGGACCGGGGAGCTGTTTTTT,CASSHGTARTGELFF
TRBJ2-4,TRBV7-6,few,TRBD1,TGTGCCAGCAGCTTAGGTACCGGGACAGGGCCTTTTTTGGAAAACATTCAGTACTTC,CASSLGTGTGPFLENIQYF
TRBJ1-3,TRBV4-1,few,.,TGCGCCAGCAGCCAAGTAGGTTCCCGGCAGCTCTCTGGAAACACCATATATTTT,CASSQVGSRQLSGNTIYF
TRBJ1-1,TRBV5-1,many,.,TGCGCCAGCAGCTTGGACGGAGACTCCACTGAAGCTTTCTTT,CASSLDGDSTEAFF
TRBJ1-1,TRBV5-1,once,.,TGCGCCAGCAGCTCGGCACAGGGTGACACTGAAGCTTTCTTT,CASSSAQGDTEAFF
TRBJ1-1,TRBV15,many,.,TGTGCCACCAGCAGAGATAAGATCACTGAAGCTTTCTTT,CATSRDKITEAFF
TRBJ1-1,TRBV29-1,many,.,TGCAGCGTTGAAGCTCTGACAGAGAGGGAAGCTTTCTTT,CSVEALTEREAFF
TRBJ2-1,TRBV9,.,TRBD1,TGTGCCAGCAGCCCTAGACAGGGTTTCTACAATGAGCAGTTCTTC,CASSPRQGFYNEQFF